The rows below give T cell receptor beta chains drawn from one sample of a study of shared clonotypes between healthy human individuals. Assay used: immunoSEQ multiplex PCR; TCRdb lists only in-frame clones, some missing. The sample carries millions of clones, 85% to 95% recorded once. Sequencing was done on a sample of naive CD4+ T cells from PBMCs. The receptors come from a man younger than 35 in good health. Some clones in this sample may be carry-over from other donors' samples. The CDR3 runs from the conserved cysteine through the conserved F or W. The D gene is left open where the match is weak. Clone size is given for some rows only: seen once, a few or many times, or a class if the clone is expanded.

>.|TRBV14|.|TRBJ1-2
CASSQAYYGYTF
TGTGCCAGCAGCCAGGCTTACTATGGCTACACCTTC
>.|TRBV5-1|.|TRBJ2-7
CASSLGGNLRSGQYF
TGCGCCAGCAGCTTGGGGGGTAATTTACGTTCGGGGCAGTACTTC
>.|TRBV7-9|TRBD1|TRBJ2-1
CASSWDRVSYNEQFF
TGTGCCAGCAGCTGGGACAGGGTGAGCTACAATGAGCAGTTCTTC
>.|TRBV15|.|TRBJ2-5
CATSRGYQETQYF
TGTGCCACCAGCAGAGGGTACCAAGAGACCCAGTACTTC
>.|TRBV30|TRBD2|TRBJ2-7
CAWSEQMGGGYEQYF
TGTGCCTGGAGTGAACAGATGGGCGGGGGCTACGAGCAGTACTTC
>.|TRBV10-3|TRBD2|TRBJ2-3
CASRAGGPVDTQYF
TGTGCCAGCAGAGCGGGAGGGCCTGTAGATACGCAGTATTTT
>once|TRBV7-2|TRBD2|TRBJ2-3
CASSRGTSITDTQYF
TGTGCCAGCAGCAGGGGGACTAGCATCACAGATACGCAGTATTTT
>.|TRBV5-8|TRBD1|TRBJ1-4
CASSSGQGVLGEKLFF
TGTGCCAGCAGCTCGGGACAGGGTGTTTTGGGTGAAAAACTGTTTTTT
>.|TRBV7-6|.|TRBJ2-2
CASSTRESAGELFF
TGTGCCAGCAGCACCCGGGAGTCGGCCGGGGAGCTGTTTTTT
>.|TRBV7-9|.|TRBJ1-4
CASSSSNRGRVNEKLFF
TGTGCCAGCAGCAGTTCGAACCGGGGCAGGGTTAATGAAAAACTGTTTTTT
>.|TRBV14|.|TRBJ2-1
CASGSSPYNEQFF
TGTGCCAGCGGGTCCAGCCCCTACAATGAGCAGTTCTTC
>.|TRBV14|.|TRBJ2-7
CASSQVRASNLYF
TGTGCCAGCAGCCAAGTCAGGGCTTCAAATCTGTACTTC
>.|TRBV7-2|TRBD1|TRBJ2-3
CASSPGTGWVNTQYF
TGTGCCAGCAGCCCCGGGACAGGGTGGGTAAATACGCAGTATTTT
>.|TRBV4-3|.|TRBJ2-1
CASSHRQEEAVEQFF
TGCGCCAGCAGCCATCGACAGGAAGAAGCGGTTGAGCAGTTCTTC
>.|TRBV6-6|TRBD1|TRBJ1-2
CASRTAGTGVYGYTF
TGTGCCAGCAGGACCGCCGGGACAGGGGTCTATGGCTACACCTTC
>.|TRBV5-1|TRBD1|TRBJ2-1
CASSSGTGGVSNEQFF
TGCGCCAGCAGCTCGGGGACAGGCGGGGTAAGCAATGAGCAGTTCTTC
>.|TRBV30|.|TRBJ2-5
CAWKAGHQETQYF
TGTGCCTGGAAGGCGGGCCACCAAGAGACCCAGTACTTC
>.|TRBV19|.|TRBJ1-1
CASRVTGYTEAFF
TGTGCCAGTAGGGTAACAGGGTACACTGAAGCTTTCTTT